This T cell receptor beta chain was identified in a study of liver allograft versus peripheral blood T cells. Across the study: Transplanted livers held T cell receptor repertoires, and these were compared with repertoires in recipients' peripheral blood. The study, taken as a whole, reports: Liver allografts reportedly held T cell receptor repertoires unlike those in peripheral blood.

Judged by abundance, this clonotype is medium-sized. Antigen unknown. TCRdb used MiXCR to reprocess the reads, holding one entry per CDR3 protein. Counted here are roughly 3,700 distinct CDR3 sequences, about a sixth occurring once; the ten biggest clones make up approximately 17%. The clonotype was recovered from a human patient who had a liver transplant. The graft donor may have contributed some T cells.

The CDR3 region is CASSGTGDPSPLHF. CDR3 in DNA: TGTGCCAGCAGCGGGACAGGGGATCCTTCACCCCTCCACTTT. V and J are TRBV9 and TRBJ1-6, with TRBD1 identical over 9 bases. J was trimmed by 9 bases and V by 3 bases; bases with no gene match: 4. Looked up from germline, CDR1 is SGDLS and CDR2 is YYNGEE. The CDR3 is 14 amino acids.